This TCR beta chain originates from a study of cytomegalovirus exposure and HLA in healthy donors. Study information: Sequencing of roughly 180 million T cells in an earlier analysis found 100 million to 140 million unique TCR beta sequences.

The V gene end was trimmed by 0 bases and the J gene end by 3 bases; junction bases not matched to a gene: 5. This CDR3 has 15 amino acids. Germline V gene sequence: CDR1 MNHEY, CDR2 SMNVEV (reference sequence). It was with 60 Vbeta and 13 Jbeta primers that the PCR ran. How the authors handled the data: As a later analysis found, there were 70 million to 80 million unique TCR beta chains, of which around 9.9 million were shared. TCRdb keeps only in-frame clones here, not all; method: immunoSEQ multiplex PCR. V and J calls plus clone size are reproduced from that table; the DNA served to infer D and trimming. The repertoire holds 100,000 or so clones, with about 69% as singletons. Each donor's status was that of a healthy bone marrow donor.

The source of this sequence is a man aged 40-49 years in good health and CMV-seronegative. Sequenced input: PBMCs. The rearrangement links TRBV27 to TRBJ2-7; the match to TRBD1 covers 7 bases. CDR3 coding DNA: TGTGCCAGCAGTTTATCAGGGGGCGCCTACTACGAGCAGTACTTC. Amino acids: CASSLSGGAYYEQYF.